These T cell receptor beta chains were read from a single sample in a study of blood T cells in healthy people across ages. TCRdb passed the 5' RACE reads through MiXCR, listing each CDR3 protein once. The sample consists of over 1,300,000 distinct CDR3 sequences, around 59% of them appearing once. The source material was blood. The receptors come from a man between 18 and 29 years old in good health. Both conserved end residues are part of each CDR3. The D gene is left open where the match is weak. The size entry is marked missing in some rows and otherwise reads once, few, many or a size class.

j_gene: TRBJ1-1; abundance: -; d_gene: TRBD1; v_gene: TRBV5-1; CDR3aa: CASSDRDRAVTEAFF; CDR3nt: TGCGCCAGCAGCGACCGGGACAGGGCGGTCACTGAAGCTTTCTTT
j_gene: TRBJ2-5; abundance: many; d_gene: -; v_gene: TRBV11-2; CDR3aa: CASRPVVARETQYF; CDR3nt: TGTGCCAGCAGACCCGTGGTAGCACGCGAGACCCAGTACTTC
j_gene: TRBJ1-1; abundance: -; d_gene: TRBD1; v_gene: TRBV6-5; CDR3aa: CASSLGTVSKAFF; CDR3nt: TGTGCCAGCAGCCTCGGGACAGTAAGTAAAGCTTTCTTT
j_gene: TRBJ2-7; abundance: -; d_gene: TRBD2; v_gene: TRBV5-1; CDR3aa: CASSGGDWTYEQYF; CDR3nt: TGCGCCAGCAGCGGGGGGGACTGGACCTACGAGCAGTACTTC
j_gene: TRBJ2-5; abundance: once; d_gene: -; v_gene: TRBV20-1; CDR3aa: CSASRGFETQYF; CDR3nt: TGCAGTGCTAGCAGGGGATTTGAGACCCAGTACTTC
j_gene: TRBJ2-3; abundance: few; d_gene: TRBD1; v_gene: TRBV11-2; CDR3aa: CASSFSWWDRGTDTQYF; CDR3nt: TGTGCCAGCAGCTTTTCATGGTGGGACAGGGGTACAGATACGCAGTATTTT
j_gene: TRBJ2-3; abundance: -; d_gene: -; v_gene: TRBV3-1; CDR3aa: CASSPWGHPAFYTQYF; CDR3nt: TGTGCCAGCAGCCCCTGGGGGCACCCTGCATTTTATACGCAGTATTTT
j_gene: TRBJ1-2; abundance: few; d_gene: -; v_gene: TRBV5-6; CDR3aa: CASNEPSGRQGGYTF; CDR3nt: TGTGCCAGCAACGAACCATCGGGCAGACAAGGAGGCTACACCTTC
j_gene: TRBJ2-1; abundance: few; d_gene: TRBD2; v_gene: TRBV27; CDR3aa: CASSLAGWGYNEQFF; CDR3nt: TGTGCCAGCAGCTTAGCGGGTTGGGGGTACAATGAGCAGTTCTTC
j_gene: TRBJ2-6; abundance: -; d_gene: TRBD1; v_gene: TRBV29-1; CDR3aa: CGVHGQGTSGANVLTF; CDR3nt: TGCGGCGTCCATGGACAGGGGACTTCTGGGGCCAACGTCCTGACTTTC
j_gene: TRBJ2-7; abundance: few; d_gene: TRBD2; v_gene: TRBV4-1; CDR3aa: CASSQMGTSGYEQYF; CDR3nt: TGCGCCAGCAGCCAAATGGGGACTAGCGGCTACGAGCAGTACTTC
j_gene: TRBJ1-4; abundance: -; d_gene: -; v_gene: TRBV7-9; CDR3aa: CASSPPGPSEGKLFF; CDR3nt: TGTGCCAGCAGCCCCCCGGGACCGAGTGAGGGAAAACTGTTTTTT
j_gene: TRBJ1-6; abundance: -; d_gene: -; v_gene: TRBV7-9; CDR3aa: CASSLVWTEIFNSPLHF; CDR3nt: TGTGCCAGCAGCTTAGTGTGGACAGAAATTTTTAATTCACCCCTCCACTTT
j_gene: TRBJ2-6; abundance: -; d_gene: -; v_gene: TRBV5-1; CDR3aa: CASSLGWGANVLTF; CDR3nt: TGCGCCAGCAGCTTGGGTTGGGGGGCCAACGTCCTGACTTTC
j_gene: TRBJ2-2; abundance: -; d_gene: TRBD2; v_gene: TRBV28; CDR3aa: CASSSPASGGLNANTGELFF; CDR3nt: TGTGCCAGCAGTTCCCCCGCTAGCGGGGGACTCAACGCGAACACCGGGGAGCTGTTTTTT
j_gene: TRBJ2-5; abundance: -; d_gene: -; v_gene: TRBV5-6; CDR3aa: CASSPRSLGQTQYF; CDR3nt: TGTGCCAGCAGCCCGAGGTCCCTGGGGCAGACCCAGTACTTC
j_gene: TRBJ2-3; abundance: -; d_gene: TRBD2; v_gene: TRBV5-1; CDR3aa: CASSLASGGAFSATDTQYF; CDR3nt: TGCGCCAGCAGCTTGGCTAGCGGGGGGGCCTTTTCGGCAACAGATACGCAGTATTTT
j_gene: TRBJ2-7; abundance: few; d_gene: -; v_gene: TRBV29-1; CDR3aa: CSVANRLQRSYEQYF; CDR3nt: TGCAGCGTTGCAAACCGCCTACAGCGGTCCTACGAGCAGTACTTC
j_gene: TRBJ2-7; abundance: few; d_gene: -; v_gene: TRBV10-3; CDR3aa: CAITANQGTVYEQYF; CDR3nt: TGTGCCATCACCGCCAATCAAGGGACGGTCTACGAGCAGTACTTC
j_gene: TRBJ2-1; abundance: -; d_gene: -; v_gene: TRBV27; CDR3aa: CAGLLKSGAPYNEQFF; CDR3nt: TGTGCCGGCCTCCTTAAATCGGGGGCACCCTACAATGAGCAGTTCTTC
j_gene: TRBJ2-3; abundance: medium-sized; d_gene: -; v_gene: TRBV6-4; CDR3aa: CASSDGSGGTDTQYF; CDR3nt: TGTGCCAGCAGTGACGGGTCAGGGGGCACAGATACGCAGTATTTT
j_gene: TRBJ1-2; abundance: -; d_gene: -; v_gene: TRBV6-5; CDR3aa: CASSYSAALYGYTF; CDR3nt: TGTGCCAGCAGTTACTCGGCTGCTCTCTATGGCTACACCTTC
j_gene: TRBJ1-2; abundance: -; d_gene: -; v_gene: TRBV20-1; CDR3aa: CSATLSRGYGYTF; CDR3nt: TGCAGTGCTACCCTAAGCAGGGGCTATGGCTACACCTTC
j_gene: TRBJ1-1; abundance: few; d_gene: -; v_gene: TRBV29-1; CDR3aa: CSSLDSHTEAFF; CDR3nt: TGCAGCTCCTTGGACAGCCACACTGAAGCTTTCTTT
j_gene: TRBJ2-7; abundance: few; d_gene: TRBD2; v_gene: TRBV2; CDR3aa: CAMSGVGEQYF; CDR3nt: TGTGCCATGAGCGGGGTGGGCGAGCAGTACTTC
j_gene: TRBJ1-2; abundance: -; d_gene: -; v_gene: TRBV10-3; CDR3aa: CAISYSGDGYTF; CDR3nt: TGTGCCATCAGTTACTCAGGGGATGGCTACACCTTC
j_gene: TRBJ2-2; abundance: -; d_gene: -; v_gene: TRBV5-1; CDR3aa: CASSLGSGTGELFF; CDR3nt: TGCGCCAGCAGCTTGGGAAGTGGCACCGGGGAGCTGTTTTTT
j_gene: TRBJ1-2; abundance: few; d_gene: TRBD1; v_gene: TRBV6-5; CDR3aa: CASSAWTGDGYTF; CDR3nt: TGTGCCAGCAGTGCCTGGACAGGGGATGGCTACACCTTC
j_gene: TRBJ2-1; abundance: once; d_gene: TRBD1; v_gene: TRBV29-1; CDR3aa: CSVVGQDSYEQFF; CDR3nt: TGCAGCGTGGTGGGACAGGACTCCTACGAGCAGTTCTTC
j_gene: TRBJ2-4; abundance: once; d_gene: TRBD2; v_gene: TRBV29-1; CDR3aa: CSVERGTSGNIQYF; CDR3nt: TGCAGCGTTGAACGCGGGACTAGCGGAAACATTCAGTACTTC
j_gene: TRBJ2-7; abundance: -; d_gene: -; v_gene: TRBV6-2/TRBV6-3; CDR3aa: CASSTVRAPYEQYF; CDR3nt: TGTGCCAGCAGCACTGTGCGGGCGCCCTACGAGCAGTACTTC
j_gene: TRBJ2-1; abundance: -; d_gene: TRBD2; v_gene: TRBV5-1; CDR3aa: CASSELAVNEQFF; CDR3nt: TGCGCCAGCAGCGAACTAGCGGTAAATGAGCAGTTCTTC
j_gene: TRBJ2-2; abundance: -; d_gene: -; v_gene: TRBV4-3; CDR3aa: CASSPTATGELFF; CDR3nt: TGCGCCAGCAGCCCGACAGCCACCGGGGAGCTGTTTTTT
j_gene: TRBJ2-7; abundance: -; d_gene: -; v_gene: TRBV29-1; CDR3aa: CSVEAGANDNEQYF; CDR3nt: TGCAGCGTTGAAGCAGGGGCGAACGACAATGAGCAGTACTTC
j_gene: TRBJ2-7; abundance: few; d_gene: -; v_gene: TRBV20-1; CDR3aa: CSASGAGHSAYEQYF; CDR3nt: TGCAGTGCTAGTGGTGCGGGTCATTCGGCTTACGAGCAGTACTTC